This T cell receptor (beta chain) was sequenced in a study of breast tumors, draining lymph nodes, adjacent tissues. CDR1 and CDR2 from the germline V gene are SGHVS and FQNEAQ. The CDR3 loop spans 13 amino acids. This clonotype was observed a few times. Possible read error: a much larger clone is one base away. Axillary draining lymph nodes of breast cancer patients supplied the node samples. MiXCR, applied by TCRdb to the multiplex PCR reads, yields one record per CDR3 protein. The table has about 130,000 distinct CDR3 sequences, about 20% seen once. This rearrangement joins TRBV7-8 to TRBJ2-7, with D tentatively TRBD2 (7 bases). Sequenced sample: axillary lymph node tissue. The receptor comes from a female donor with breast cancer. Some clones in this sample may be carry-over from other donors' samples. The CDR3: CASSYRGAYERYF. The CDR3, as DNA: TGTGCCAGCAGCTATCGGGGGGCCTACGAGCGGTACTTC.